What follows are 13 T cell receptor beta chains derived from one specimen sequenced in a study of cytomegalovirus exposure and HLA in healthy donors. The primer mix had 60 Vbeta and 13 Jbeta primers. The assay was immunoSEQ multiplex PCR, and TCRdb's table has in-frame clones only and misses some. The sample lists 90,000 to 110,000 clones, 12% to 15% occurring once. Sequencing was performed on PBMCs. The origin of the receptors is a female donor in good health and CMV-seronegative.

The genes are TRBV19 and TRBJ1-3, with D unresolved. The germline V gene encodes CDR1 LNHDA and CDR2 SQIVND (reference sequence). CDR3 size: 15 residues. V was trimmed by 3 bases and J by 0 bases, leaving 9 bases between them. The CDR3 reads CASSMLRLSGNTIYF. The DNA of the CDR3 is TGTGCCAGTAGTATGTTGAGGCTCTCTGGAAACACCATATATTTT.

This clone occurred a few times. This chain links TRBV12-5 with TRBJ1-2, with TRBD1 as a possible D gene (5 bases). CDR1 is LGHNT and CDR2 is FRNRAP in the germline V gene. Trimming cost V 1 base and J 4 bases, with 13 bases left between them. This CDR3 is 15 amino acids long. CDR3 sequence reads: CASGLGTRTFYGYTF. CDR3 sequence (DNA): TGTGCTAGTGGTTTGGGGACAAGAACCTTCTATGGCTACACCTTC.

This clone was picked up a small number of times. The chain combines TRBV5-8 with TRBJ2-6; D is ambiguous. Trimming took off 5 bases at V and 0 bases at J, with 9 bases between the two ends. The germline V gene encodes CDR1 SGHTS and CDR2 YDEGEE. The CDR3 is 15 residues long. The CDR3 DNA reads TGTGCCAGCAGTTCACAGAGCTCTGGGGCCAACGTCCTGACTTTC. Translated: CASSSQSSGANVLTF.

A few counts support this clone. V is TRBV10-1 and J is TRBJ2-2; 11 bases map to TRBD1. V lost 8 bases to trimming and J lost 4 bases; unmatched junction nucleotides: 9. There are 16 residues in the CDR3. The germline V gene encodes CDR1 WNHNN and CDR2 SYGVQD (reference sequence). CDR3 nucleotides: TGCGCCAGCGGCCGGAGGACAGGGGGCATCACCGGGGAGCTGTTTTTT. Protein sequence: CASGRRTGGITGELFF.

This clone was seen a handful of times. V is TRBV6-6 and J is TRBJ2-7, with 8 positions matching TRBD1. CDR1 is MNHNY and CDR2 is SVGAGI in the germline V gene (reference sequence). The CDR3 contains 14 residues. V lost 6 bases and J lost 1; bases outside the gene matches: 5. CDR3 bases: TGTGCCAGCAGCCCAGGGGGCCGATCCTACGAGCAGTACTTC. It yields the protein CASSPGGRSYEQYF.

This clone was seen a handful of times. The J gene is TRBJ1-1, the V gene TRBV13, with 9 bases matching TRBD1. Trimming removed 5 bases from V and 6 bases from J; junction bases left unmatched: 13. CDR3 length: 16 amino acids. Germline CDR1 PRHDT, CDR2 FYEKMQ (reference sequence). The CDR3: CASSPRGTGRLPEAFF. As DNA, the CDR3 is TGTGCCAGCAGCCCTAGGGGGACAGGGAGACTCCCTGAAGCTTTCTTT.

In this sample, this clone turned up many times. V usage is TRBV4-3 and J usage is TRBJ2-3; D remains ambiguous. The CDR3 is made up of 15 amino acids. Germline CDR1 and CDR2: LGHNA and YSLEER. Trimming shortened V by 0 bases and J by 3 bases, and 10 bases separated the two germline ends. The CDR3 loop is CASSQDYWRTDTQYF. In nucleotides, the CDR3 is TGCGCCAGCAGCCAAGACTATTGGCGGACAGATACGCAGTATTTT.

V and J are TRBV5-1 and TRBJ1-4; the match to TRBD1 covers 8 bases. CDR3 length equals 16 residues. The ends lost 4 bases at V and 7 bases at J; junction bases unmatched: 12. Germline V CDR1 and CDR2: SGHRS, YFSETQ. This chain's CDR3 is CASSPIPGGEGEKLFF. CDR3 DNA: TGCGCCAGCAGCCCAATTCCAGGGGGCGAGGGTGAAAAACTGTTTTTT.

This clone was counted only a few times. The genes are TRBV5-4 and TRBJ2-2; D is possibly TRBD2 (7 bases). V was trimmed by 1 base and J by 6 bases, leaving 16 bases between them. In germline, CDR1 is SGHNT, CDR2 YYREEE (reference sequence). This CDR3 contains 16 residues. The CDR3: CASSLMRGGASGELFF. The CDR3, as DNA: TGTGCCAGCAGCTTGATGAGGGGGGGCGCTTCCGGGGAGCTGTTTTTT.

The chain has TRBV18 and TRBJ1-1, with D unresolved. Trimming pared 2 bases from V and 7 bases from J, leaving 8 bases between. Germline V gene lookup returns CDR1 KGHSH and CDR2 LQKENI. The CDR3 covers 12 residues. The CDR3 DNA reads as TGTGCCAGCTCACCAGGGCCGAGTGAAGCTTTCTTT. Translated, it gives CASSPGPSEAFF.

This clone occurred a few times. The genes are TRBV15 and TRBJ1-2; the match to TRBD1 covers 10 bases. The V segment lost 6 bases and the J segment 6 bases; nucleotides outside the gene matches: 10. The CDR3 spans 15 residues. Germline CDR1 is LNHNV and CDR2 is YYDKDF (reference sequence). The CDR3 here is CATRDPGQGIDGYTF. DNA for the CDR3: TGTGCCACCAGAGACCCGGGACAGGGGATTGATGGCTACACCTTC.

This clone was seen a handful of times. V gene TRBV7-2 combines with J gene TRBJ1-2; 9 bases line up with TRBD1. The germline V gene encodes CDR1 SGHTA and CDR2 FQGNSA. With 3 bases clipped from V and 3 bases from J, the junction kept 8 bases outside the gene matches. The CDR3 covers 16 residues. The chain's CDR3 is CASSLGTGPPHYGYTF. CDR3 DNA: TGTGCCAGCAGCTTGGGGACAGGGCCGCCTCACTATGGCTACACCTTC.

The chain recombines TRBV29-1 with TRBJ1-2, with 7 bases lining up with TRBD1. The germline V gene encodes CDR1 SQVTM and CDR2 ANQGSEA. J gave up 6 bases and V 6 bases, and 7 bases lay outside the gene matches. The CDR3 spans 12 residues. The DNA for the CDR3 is TGCAGCGTAGAGACAGGGAGGAATGGCTACACCTTC. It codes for CSVETGRNGYTF.